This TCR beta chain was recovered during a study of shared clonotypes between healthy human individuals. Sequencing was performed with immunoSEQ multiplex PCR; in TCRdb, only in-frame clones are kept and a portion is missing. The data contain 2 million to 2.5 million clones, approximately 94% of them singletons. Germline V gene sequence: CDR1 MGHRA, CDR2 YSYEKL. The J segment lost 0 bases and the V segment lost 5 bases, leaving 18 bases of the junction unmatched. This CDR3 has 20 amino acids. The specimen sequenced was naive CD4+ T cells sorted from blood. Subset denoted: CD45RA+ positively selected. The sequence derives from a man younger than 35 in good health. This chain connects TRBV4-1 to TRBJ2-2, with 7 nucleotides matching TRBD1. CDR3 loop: CASSKRTGQTTAANTGELFF. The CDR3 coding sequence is TGCGCCAGCAGCAAACGTACGGGACAGACCACTGCCGCGAACACCGGGGAGCTGTTTTTT.